This entry features one T cell receptor (beta chain) sequence. This entry is derived from a study of shared clonotypes between healthy human individuals. The method was immunoSEQ multiplex PCR; TCRdb's version includes in-frame clones alone and lacks a portion of them. Among approximately 500,000 clones listed, 81% were seen once. This TCR came from a woman aged 40 to 50 in good health. Some clones in this sample may be carry-over from other donors' samples. Sequencing used PBMCs.

The CDR3 reads CASSLNALGTWDMNTEAFF. CDR3 DNA sequence: TGTGCCAGCTCACTCAATGCGCTAGGGACATGGGACATGAACACTGAAGCTTTCTTT. This chain connects TRBV18 to TRBJ1-1; TRBD1 is a possible D gene (6 bases). The CDR3 contains 19 residues. Looked up from germline, CDR1 is KGHSH and CDR2 is LQKENI. Trimming left V 4 bases short and J 0 bases short, with 24 bases between.